This T cell receptor (beta chain) is from a study of blood T cell repertoires in COVID-19. Study summary: Donors in the United States, Italy and Spain gave samples during acute or convalescent COVID-19. PBMCs, B-cell-depleted T cells, or T cells provided the cDNA or gDNA that made up the material.

Study processing details: Estimates of nucleated cell counts were drawn from the amplification of reference gene primers. Sequenced by immunoSEQ multiplex PCR; TCRdb stores in-frame clones only, minus some. V and J calls plus clone size are reproduced from that table; the DNA served to infer D and trimming. The sample shows roughly 53,000 clones, approximately 80% of them seen only once. Sequencing was done on a sample of peripheral blood. The TCR originated in a man between 70 and 80 years old with active or convalescent COVID-19.

The CDR3: CASSRNHGQKETQYF. CDR3 in DNA: TGTGCCAGCAGTAGAAATCATGGACAAAAGGAGACCCAGTACTTC. The V and J genes are TRBV7-6 and TRBJ2-5; maybe TRBD1 (5 bases). The CDR3 contains 15 residues. V was clipped by 6 bases and J by 5 bases, with 19 bases between them. From germline, CDR1 is SGHVS and CDR2 FNYEAQ.